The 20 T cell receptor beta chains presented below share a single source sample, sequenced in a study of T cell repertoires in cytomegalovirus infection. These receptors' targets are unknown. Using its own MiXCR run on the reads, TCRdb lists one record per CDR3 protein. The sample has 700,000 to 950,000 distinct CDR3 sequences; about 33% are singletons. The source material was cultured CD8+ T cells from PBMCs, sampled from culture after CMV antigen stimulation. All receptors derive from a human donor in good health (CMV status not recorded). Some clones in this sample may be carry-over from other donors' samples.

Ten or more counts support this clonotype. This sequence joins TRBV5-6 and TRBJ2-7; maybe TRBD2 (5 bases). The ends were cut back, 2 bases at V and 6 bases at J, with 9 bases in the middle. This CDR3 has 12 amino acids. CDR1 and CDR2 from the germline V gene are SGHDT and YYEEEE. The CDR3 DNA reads TGTGCCAGCAGCTTAGGAGGCCTCGAGCAGTACTTC. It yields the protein CASSLGGLEQYF.

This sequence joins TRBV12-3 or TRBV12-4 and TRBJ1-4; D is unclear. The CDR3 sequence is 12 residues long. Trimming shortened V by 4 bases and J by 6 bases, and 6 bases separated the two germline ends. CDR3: CASSWEDEKLFF. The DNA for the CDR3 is TGTGCCAGCAGTTGGGAGGATGAAAAACTGTTTTTT.

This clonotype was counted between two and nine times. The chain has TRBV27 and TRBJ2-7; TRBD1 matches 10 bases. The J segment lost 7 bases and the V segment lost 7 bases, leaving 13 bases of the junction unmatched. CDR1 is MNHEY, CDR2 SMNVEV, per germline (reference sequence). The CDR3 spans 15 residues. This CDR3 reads CASTLSGTGVREQYF. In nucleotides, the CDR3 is TGTGCCAGCACTCTATCTGGGACAGGGGTGCGTGAGCAGTACTTC.

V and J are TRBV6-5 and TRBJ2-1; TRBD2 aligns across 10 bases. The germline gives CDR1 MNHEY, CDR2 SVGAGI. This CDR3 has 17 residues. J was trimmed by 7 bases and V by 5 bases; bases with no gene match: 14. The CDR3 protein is CASSPSGGPLIGNEQFF. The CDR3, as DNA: TGTGCCAGCAGTCCTAGCGGGGGCCCACTTATAGGGAATGAGCAGTTCTTC.

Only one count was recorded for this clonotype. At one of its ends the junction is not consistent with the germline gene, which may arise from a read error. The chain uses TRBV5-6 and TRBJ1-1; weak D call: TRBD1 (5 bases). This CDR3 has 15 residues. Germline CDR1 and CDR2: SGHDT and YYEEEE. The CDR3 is CASSLGAGMGTVAFF. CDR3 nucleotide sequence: TGTGCCAGCAGCTTGGGGGCAGGGATGGGCACTGTAGCTTTCTTT.

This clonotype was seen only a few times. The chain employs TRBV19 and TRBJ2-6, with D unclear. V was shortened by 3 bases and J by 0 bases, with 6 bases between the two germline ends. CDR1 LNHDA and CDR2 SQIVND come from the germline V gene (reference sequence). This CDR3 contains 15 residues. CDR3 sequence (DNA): TGTGCCAGTAGTATTTTCATCTCTGGGGCCAACGTCCTGACTTTC. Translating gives CASSIFISGANVLTF.

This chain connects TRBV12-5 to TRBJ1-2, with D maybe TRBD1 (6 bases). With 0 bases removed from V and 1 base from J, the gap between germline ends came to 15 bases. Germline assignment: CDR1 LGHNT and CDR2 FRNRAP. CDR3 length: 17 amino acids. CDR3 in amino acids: CASGLVLGEGDNYGYTF. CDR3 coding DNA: TGTGCTAGTGGTTTGGTACTTGGAGAGGGGGATAACTATGGCTACACCTTC. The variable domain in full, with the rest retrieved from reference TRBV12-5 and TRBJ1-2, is DARVTQTPRHKVTEMGQEVTMRCQPILGHNTVFWYRQTMMQGLELLAYFRNRAPLDDSGMPKDRFSAEMPDATLATLKIQPSEPRDSAVYFCASGLVLGEGDNYGYTFGSGTRLTVV.

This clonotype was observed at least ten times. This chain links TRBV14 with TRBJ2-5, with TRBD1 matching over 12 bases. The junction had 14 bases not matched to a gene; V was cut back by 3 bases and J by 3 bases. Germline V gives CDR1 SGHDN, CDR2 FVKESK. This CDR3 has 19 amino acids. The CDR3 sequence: CASSQIAGTGGAAEETQYF. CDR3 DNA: TGTGCCAGCAGCCAGATTGCAGGGACAGGGGGCGCGGCCGAAGAGACCCAGTACTTC.

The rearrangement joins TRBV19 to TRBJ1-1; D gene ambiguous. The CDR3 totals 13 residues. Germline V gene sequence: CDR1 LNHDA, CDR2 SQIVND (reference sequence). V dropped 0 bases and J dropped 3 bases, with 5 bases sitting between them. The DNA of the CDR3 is TGTGCCAGTAGTATAGATATCGACACTGAAGCTTTCTTT. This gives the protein CASSIDIDTEAFF.

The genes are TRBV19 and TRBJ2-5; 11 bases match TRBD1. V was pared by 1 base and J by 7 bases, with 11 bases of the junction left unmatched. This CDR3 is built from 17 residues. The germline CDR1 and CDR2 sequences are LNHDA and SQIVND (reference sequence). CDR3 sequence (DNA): TGTGCCAGTAGTATAGGGACCCTCCCGGGACAGGGGGTGACCCAGTACTTC. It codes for CASSIGTLPGQGVTQYF. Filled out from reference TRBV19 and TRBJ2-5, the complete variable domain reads DGGITQSPKYLFRKEGQNVTLSCEQNLNHDAMYWYRQDPGQGLRLIYYSQIVNDFQKGDIAEGYSVSREKKESFPLTVTSAQKNPTAFYLCASSIGTLPGQGVTQYFGPGTRLLVL.

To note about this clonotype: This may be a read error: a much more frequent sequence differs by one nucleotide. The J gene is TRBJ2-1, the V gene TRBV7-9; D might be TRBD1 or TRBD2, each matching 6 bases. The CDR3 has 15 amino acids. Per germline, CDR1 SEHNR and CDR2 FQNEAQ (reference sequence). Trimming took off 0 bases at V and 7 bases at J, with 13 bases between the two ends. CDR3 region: CASSLAGGPANEQFF. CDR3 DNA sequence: TGTGCCAGCAGCTTAGCTGGGGGGCCTGCGAATGAGCAGTTCTTC.

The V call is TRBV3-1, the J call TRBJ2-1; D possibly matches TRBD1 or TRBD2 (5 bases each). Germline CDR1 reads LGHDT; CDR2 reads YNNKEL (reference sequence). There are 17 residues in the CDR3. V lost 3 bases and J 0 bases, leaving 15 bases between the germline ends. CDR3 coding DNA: TGTGCCAGCAGCCAGTTAGCCGGGACCACCTCCTACAATGAGCAGTTCTTC. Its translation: CASSQLAGTTSYNEQFF.

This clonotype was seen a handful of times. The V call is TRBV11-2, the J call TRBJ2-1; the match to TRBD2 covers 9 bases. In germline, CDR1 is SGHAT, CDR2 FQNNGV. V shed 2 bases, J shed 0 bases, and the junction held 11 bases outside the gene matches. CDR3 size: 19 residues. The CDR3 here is CASSLKGSGGLSSYNEQFF. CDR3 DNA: TGTGCCAGCAGCTTAAAGGGTAGCGGGGGTTTGAGCTCCTACAATGAGCAGTTCTTC.

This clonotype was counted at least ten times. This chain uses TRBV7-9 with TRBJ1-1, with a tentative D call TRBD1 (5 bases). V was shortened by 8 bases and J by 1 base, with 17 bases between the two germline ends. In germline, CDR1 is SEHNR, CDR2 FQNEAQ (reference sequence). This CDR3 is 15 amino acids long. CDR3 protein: CASPMEGRENTEAFF. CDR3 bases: TGTGCCAGCCCAATGGAGGGCAGGGAGAACACTGAAGCTTTCTTT.

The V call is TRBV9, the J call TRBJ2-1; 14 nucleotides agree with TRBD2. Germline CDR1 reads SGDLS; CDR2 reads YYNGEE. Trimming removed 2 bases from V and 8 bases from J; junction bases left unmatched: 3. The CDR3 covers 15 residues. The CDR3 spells CASSVGGLAGDEQFF. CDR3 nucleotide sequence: TGTGCCAGCAGCGTGGGGGGACTAGCGGGGGATGAGCAGTTCTTC.

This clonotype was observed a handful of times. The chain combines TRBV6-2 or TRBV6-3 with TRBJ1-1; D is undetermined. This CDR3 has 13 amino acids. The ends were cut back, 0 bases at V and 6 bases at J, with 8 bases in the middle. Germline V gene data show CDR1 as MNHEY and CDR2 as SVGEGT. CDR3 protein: CASSYSGVAEAFF. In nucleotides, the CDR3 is TGTGCCAGCAGTTACTCGGGCGTCGCTGAAGCTTTCTTT.

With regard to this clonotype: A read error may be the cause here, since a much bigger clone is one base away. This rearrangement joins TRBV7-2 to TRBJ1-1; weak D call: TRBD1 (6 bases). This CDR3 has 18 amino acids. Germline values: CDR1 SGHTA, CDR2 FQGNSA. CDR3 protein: CAGSLRALQGRLATEAFF. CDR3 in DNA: TGTGCCGGCAGCCTAAGGGCTCTACAGGGCAGATTGGCGACTGAAGCTTTCTTT.

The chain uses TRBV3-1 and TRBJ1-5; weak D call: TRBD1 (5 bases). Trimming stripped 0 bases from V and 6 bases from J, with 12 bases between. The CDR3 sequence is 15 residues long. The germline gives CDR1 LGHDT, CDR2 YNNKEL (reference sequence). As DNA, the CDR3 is TGTGCCAGCAGCCAAGATTGGGCAGGGAGTCAGCCCCAGCATTTT. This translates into CASSQDWAGSQPQHF.

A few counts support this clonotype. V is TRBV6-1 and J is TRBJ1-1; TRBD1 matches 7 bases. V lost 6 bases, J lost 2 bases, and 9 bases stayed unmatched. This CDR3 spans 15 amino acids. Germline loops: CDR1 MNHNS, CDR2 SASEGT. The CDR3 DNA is TGTGCCAGCAGACCCACCCGACAGGGTAACACTGAAGCTTTCTTT. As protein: CASRPTRQGNTEAFF.

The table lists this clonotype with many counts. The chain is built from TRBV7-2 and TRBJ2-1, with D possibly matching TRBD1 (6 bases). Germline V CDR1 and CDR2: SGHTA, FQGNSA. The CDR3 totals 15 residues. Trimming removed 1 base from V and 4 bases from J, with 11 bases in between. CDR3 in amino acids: CASSLEGTSYNEQFF. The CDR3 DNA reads TGTGCCAGCAGCTTAGAAGGGACATCTTACAATGAGCAGTTCTTC.